This T cell receptor (beta chain) was sequenced during a study of T cells in Graves' hyperthyroidism and ophthalmopathy. About the research overall: Upon initial diagnosis and before any treatment, peripheral blood was collected.

General observations from the study: Peripheral blood also featured most of the thyroid clonotypes expanded above 0.001.

It was RNA transcripts that yielded the amplified TCR beta CDR3 regions. A first-round RT-PCR of the TCR CDR3 used the HTBI primer set. TCRdb redid the calling of the multiplex PCR reads with MiXCR, one entry per CDR3 protein. The data show approximately 430,000 distinct CDR3 sequences, approximately 15% seen once. The CDR3 totals 14 residues. V was pared by 5 bases and J by 2 bases, with 15 bases between. Germline CDR1 and CDR2: DFQATT and SNEGSKA (reference sequence). Diagnosis rested on symptoms, serum thyroxine and TRAb, thyroid ultrasound, and orbital computed tomography. To note about this clonotype: No antigen is known for it.

The source is a young man with Graves' ophthalmopathy. The gene calls are TRBV20-1 and TRBJ1-2; D gene unclear. The sample consisted of blood. CDR3 DNA sequence: TGCAGTGCTCACCCAGAATGGCAAAACTATGGCTACACCTTC. This translates into CSAHPEWQNYGYTF.